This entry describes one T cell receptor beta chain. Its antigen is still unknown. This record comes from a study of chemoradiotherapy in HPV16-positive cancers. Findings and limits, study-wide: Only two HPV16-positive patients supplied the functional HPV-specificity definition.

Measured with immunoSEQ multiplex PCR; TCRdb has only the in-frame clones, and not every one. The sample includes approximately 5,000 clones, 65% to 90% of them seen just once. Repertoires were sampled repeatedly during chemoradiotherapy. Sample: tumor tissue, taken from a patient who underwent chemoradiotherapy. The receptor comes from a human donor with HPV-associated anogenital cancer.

Here the CDR3 reads CASSQTYEQYF. CDR3 in DNA: TGTGCCAGCAGCCAAACCTACGAGCAGTACTTC. The chain has TRBV14 and TRBJ2-7, with D unresolved. The CDR3 is made up of 11 amino acids. V was trimmed by 2 bases and J by 2 bases, leaving 1 base between them. Germline V CDR1 and CDR2: SGHDN, FVKESK. The full variable domain, in which reference TRBV14 and TRBJ2-7 provide the parts outside the CDR3, is EAGVTQFPSHSVIEKGQTVTLRCDPISGHDNLYWYRRVMGKEIKFLLHFVKESKQDESGMPNNRFLAERTGGTYSTLKVQPAELEDSGVYFCASSQTYEQYFGPGTRLTVT.